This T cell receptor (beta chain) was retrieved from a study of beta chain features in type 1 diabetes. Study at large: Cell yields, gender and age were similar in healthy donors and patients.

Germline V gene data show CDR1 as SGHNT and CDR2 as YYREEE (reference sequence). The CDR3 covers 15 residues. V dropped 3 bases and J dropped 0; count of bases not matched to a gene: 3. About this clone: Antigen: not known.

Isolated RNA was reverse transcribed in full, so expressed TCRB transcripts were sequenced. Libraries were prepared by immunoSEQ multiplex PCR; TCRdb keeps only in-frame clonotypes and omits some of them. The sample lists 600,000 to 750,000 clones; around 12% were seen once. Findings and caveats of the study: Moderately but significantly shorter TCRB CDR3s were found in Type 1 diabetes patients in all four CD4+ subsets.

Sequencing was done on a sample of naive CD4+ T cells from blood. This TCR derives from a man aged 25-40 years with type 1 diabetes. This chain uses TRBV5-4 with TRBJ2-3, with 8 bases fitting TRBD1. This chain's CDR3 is CASSSYRGSTDTQYF. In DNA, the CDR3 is TGTGCCAGCAGCTCCTACAGGGGGAGCACAGATACGCAGTATTTT.